Presented here are 6 T cell receptor beta chains from one specimen sequenced in a study of blood T cell repertoires in COVID-19. Assay: immunoSEQ multiplex PCR; the TCRdb copy retains only in-frame clones and omits some. The sample shows 130,000 to 150,000 clones, 87% of them seen only once. Sequenced input: peripheral blood. Receptors originate from a woman aged 50 to 65 with acute or convalescent COVID-19.

The chain combines TRBV5-1 with TRBJ1-1; a weak D match, TRBD1 (5 bases). V dropped 0 bases and J dropped 3 bases, with 9 bases sitting between them. Germline loops: CDR1 SGHRS, CDR2 YFSETQ. CDR3 length equals 14 residues. The CDR3 DNA follows: TGCGCCAGCAGCTTGGGACAGATCGACACTGAAGCTTTCTTT. Protein sequence: CASSLGQIDTEAFF.

The genes are TRBV9 and TRBJ2-1, with TRBD2 identical over 8 bases. V gave up 3 bases and J gave up 8 bases; unmatched junction bases: 4. This CDR3 has 13 amino acids. The germline CDR1 and CDR2 sequences are SGDLS and YYNGEE. The CDR3, as DNA: TGTGCCAGCAGCGCCACTAGCGGCGATGAGCAGTTCTTC. Its protein is CASSATSGDEQFF.

The chain joins TRBV7-3 to TRBJ1-6, with TRBD1 identical over 7 bases. V was clipped by 0 bases and J by 6 bases; unmatched bases: 2. CDR1 is SGHTA and CDR2 is FQGTGA in the germline V gene. The CDR3 runs 15 residues. This CDR3 reads CASSLTRDSNSPLHF. The CDR3 DNA reads as TGTGCCAGCAGCTTAACCCGGGACAGTAATTCACCCCTCCACTTT.

Details on this clone: Germline is not matched at one junction end, which may reflect a read error. DNA of the CDR3: TGTGCCAGCAGCCCTAGCGGGAGGGCACAAGAAACCCAGTACTTC. Residues: CASSPSGRAQETQYF. The V and J genes are TRBV28 and TRBJ2-5, with 12 nucleotides matching TRBD2. Looked up from germline, CDR1 is MDHEN and CDR2 is SYDVKM. This CDR3 has 15 residues.

The V call is TRBV9, the J call TRBJ1-3; D is uncertain. V lost 3 bases to trimming and J lost 0 bases, with 13 bases between them. This CDR3 has 16 residues. In germline, CDR1 is SGDLS, CDR2 YYNGEE. Written as DNA, the CDR3 is TGTGCCAGCAGCGATCGGACGGGATCCTCTGGAAACACCATATATTTT. It specifies CASSDRTGSSGNTIYF.

This sequence joins TRBV5-4 and TRBJ2-1, with D possibly TRBD2 on 6 matching bases. The V end lost 6 bases, the J end lost 11 bases, and 21 bases lay between the germline ends. CDR1 and CDR2 (germline): SGHNT, YYREEE (reference sequence). The CDR3 extends over 14 amino acids. As DNA, the CDR3 is TGTGCCAGCACCCTAGTGGGGGGATATCAACAGCAGTTCTTC. Protein sequence: CASTLVGGYQQQFF.